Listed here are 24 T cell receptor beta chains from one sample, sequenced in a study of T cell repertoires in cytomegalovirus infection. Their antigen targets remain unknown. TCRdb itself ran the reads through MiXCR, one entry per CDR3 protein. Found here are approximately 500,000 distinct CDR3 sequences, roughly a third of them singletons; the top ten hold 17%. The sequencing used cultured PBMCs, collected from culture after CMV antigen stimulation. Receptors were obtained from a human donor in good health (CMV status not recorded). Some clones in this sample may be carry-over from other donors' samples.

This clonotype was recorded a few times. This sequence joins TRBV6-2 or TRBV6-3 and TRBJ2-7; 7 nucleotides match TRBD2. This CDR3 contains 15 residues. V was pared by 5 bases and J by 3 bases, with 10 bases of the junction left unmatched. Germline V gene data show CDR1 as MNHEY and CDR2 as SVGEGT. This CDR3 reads CASSTPRREGYEQYV. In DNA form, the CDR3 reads TGTGCCAGCAGTACCCCCCGGAGGGAGGGCTACGAGCAGTACGTC.

CDR3 nucleotide sequence: TGCAGTGCTCGGCCGGGACAGAATAATTCACCCCTCCACTTT. Translation gives CSARPGQNNSPLHF. This chain links TRBV20-1 with TRBJ1-6; TRBD1 agrees at 7 bases. Trimming removed 5 bases from V and 5 bases from J; junction bases left unmatched: 6. The CDR3 consists of 14 residues. Germline assignment: CDR1 DFQATT and CDR2 SNEGSKA (reference sequence).

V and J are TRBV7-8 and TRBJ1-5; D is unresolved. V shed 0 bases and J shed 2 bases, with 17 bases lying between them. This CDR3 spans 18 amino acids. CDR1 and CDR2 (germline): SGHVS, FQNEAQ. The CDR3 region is CASSLARWQLAGNQPQHF. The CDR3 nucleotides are TGTGCCAGCAGCTTAGCCCGCTGGCAGCTAGCTGGCAATCAGCCCCAGCATTTT.

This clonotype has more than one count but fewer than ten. CDR3 nucleotides: TGTGCCAGCAGGTGGGGGACAGGCACTGAAGCTTTCTTT. It is translated as CASRWGTGTEAFF. The chain combines TRBV7-6 with TRBJ1-1, with 8 bases identical to TRBD1. Germline values: CDR1 SGHVS, CDR2 FNYEAQ. This CDR3 has 13 residues. V dropped 6 bases and J dropped 4; count of bases not matched to a gene: 4.

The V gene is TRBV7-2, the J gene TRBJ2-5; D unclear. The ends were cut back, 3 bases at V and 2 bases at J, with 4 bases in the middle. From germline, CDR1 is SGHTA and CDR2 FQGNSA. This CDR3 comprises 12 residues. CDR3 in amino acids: CASSFTQETQYF. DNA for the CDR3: TGTGCCAGCAGCTTCACGCAAGAGACCCAGTACTTC.

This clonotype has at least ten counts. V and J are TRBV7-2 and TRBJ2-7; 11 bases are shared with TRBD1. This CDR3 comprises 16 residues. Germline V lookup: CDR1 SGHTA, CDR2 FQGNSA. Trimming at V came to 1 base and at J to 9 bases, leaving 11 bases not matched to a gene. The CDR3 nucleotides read TGTGCCAGCAGCTTAGAAAATTCGGGACAGGGGGGAGGGCAGTACTTC. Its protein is CASSLENSGQGGGQYF. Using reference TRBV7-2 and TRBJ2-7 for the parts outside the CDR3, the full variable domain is GAGVSQSPSNKVTEKGKDVELRCDPISGHTALYWYRQSLGQGLEFLIYFQGNSAPDKSGLPSDRFSAERTGGSVSTLTIQRTQQEDSAVYLCASSLENSGQGGGQYFGPGTRLTVT.

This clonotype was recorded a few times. This CDR3 reads CASSQTGGPYNEQFF. CDR3 nucleotide sequence: TGTGCCAGCAGCCAGACAGGGGGCCCCTACAATGAGCAGTTCTTC. The V gene is TRBV7-2, the J gene TRBJ2-1, with 10 bases lining up with TRBD1. Germline loops: CDR1 SGHTA, CDR2 FQGNSA. The CDR3 spans 15 residues. Unmatched junction bases numbered 3, after V lost 5 bases and J lost 2 bases.

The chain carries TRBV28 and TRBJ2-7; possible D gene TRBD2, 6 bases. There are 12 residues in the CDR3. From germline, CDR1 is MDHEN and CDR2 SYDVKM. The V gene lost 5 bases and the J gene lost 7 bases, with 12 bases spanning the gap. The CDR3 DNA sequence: TGTGCCAGCAGTACGGGAGTAAGGGAGCAGTACGTC. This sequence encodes CASSTGVREQYV.

CDR3 region: CAWSPPGGQVREKLFF. The CDR3 coding sequence is TGTGCCTGGAGTCCACCGGGAGGACAGGTACGGGAAAAACTGTTTTTT. V and J are TRBV30 and TRBJ1-4, with 7 positions matching TRBD1. The J segment lost 8 bases and the V segment lost 2 bases, leaving 14 bases of the junction unmatched. The germline V gene has CDR1 GTSNPN and CDR2 SVGIG (reference sequence). The CDR3 runs to 16 residues.

The DNA for the CDR3 is TGCAGTGCTACGACTAGCGGGGGATACACAGATACGCAGTATTTT. This gives the protein CSATTSGGYTDTQYF. V gene TRBV20-1 combines with J gene TRBJ2-3, with 12 bases that match TRBD2. With V trimmed by 4 bases and J by 2 bases, 4 bases remained unmatched. The CDR3 has 15 residues. Per the germline V gene, CDR1 is DFQATT and CDR2 is SNEGSKA (reference sequence).

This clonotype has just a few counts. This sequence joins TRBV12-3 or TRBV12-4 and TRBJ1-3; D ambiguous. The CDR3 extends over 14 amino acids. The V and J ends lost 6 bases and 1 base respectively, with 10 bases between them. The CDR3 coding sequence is TGTGCCAGCAGCCTCGCCTTATCTGGAAACACCATATATTTT. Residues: CASSLALSGNTIYF.

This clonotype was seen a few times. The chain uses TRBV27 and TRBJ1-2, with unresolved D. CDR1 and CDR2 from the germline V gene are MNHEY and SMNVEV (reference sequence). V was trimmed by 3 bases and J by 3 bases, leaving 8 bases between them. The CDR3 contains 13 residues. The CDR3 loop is CASSFTADYGYTF. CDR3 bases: TGTGCCAGCAGTTTTACCGCCGACTATGGCTACACCTTC.

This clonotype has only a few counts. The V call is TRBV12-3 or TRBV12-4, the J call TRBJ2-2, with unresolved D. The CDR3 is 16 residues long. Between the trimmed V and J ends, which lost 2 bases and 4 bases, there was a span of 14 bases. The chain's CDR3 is CASSLNGSPSTGELFF. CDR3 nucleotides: TGTGCCAGCAGTTTAAACGGCAGTCCGAGCACCGGGGAGCTGTTTTTT.

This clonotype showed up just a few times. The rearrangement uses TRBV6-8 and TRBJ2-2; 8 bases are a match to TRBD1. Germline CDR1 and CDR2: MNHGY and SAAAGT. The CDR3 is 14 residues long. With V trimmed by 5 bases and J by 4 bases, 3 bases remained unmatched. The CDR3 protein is CASSRQGSTGELFF. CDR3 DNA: TGTGCCAGCAGTCGACAGGGGTCCACCGGGGAGCTGTTTTTT.

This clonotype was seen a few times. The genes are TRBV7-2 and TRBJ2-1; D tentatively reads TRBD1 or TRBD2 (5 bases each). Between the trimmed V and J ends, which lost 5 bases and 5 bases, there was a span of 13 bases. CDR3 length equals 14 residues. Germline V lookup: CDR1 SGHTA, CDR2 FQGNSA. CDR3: CASSRGPTDNEQFF. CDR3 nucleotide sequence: TGTGCCAGCAGCCGGGGACCGACAGACAATGAGCAGTTCTTC.

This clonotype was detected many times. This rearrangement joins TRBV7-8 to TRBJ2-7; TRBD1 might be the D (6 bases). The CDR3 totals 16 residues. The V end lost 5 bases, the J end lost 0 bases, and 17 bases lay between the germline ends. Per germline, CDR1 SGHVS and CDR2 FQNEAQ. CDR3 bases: TGTGCCAGCAGCCCAGGGACATTCGGAGGCTCCTACGAGCAGTACTTC. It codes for CASSPGTFGGSYEQYF.

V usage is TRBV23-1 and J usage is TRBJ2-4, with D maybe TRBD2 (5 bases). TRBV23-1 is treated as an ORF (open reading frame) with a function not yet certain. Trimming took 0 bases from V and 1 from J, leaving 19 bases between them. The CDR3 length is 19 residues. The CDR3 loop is CASSQSGFERGWAKNIQYF. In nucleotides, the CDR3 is TGCGCCAGCAGTCAATCTGGCTTCGAACGAGGGTGGGCCAAAAACATTCAGTACTTC.

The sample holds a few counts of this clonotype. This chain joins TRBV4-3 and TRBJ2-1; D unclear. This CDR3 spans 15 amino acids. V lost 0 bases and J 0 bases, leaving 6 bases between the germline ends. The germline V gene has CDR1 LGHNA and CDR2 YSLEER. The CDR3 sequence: CASSQDLSSYNEQFF. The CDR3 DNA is TGCGCCAGCAGCCAAGACCTGAGCTCCTACAATGAGCAGTTCTTC.

This CDR3 reads CASSPQSGTSGSGANVLTF. The CDR3, as DNA: TGTGCCAGCTCACCACAATCCGGGACTAGCGGCTCTGGGGCCAACGTCCTGACTTTC. This rearrangement joins TRBV18 to TRBJ2-6; the match to TRBD2 covers 11 bases. CDR3 size: 19 residues. J was trimmed by 0 bases and V by 1 base; bases with no gene match: 5. Germline lookup yields CDR1 KGHSH and CDR2 LQKENI.

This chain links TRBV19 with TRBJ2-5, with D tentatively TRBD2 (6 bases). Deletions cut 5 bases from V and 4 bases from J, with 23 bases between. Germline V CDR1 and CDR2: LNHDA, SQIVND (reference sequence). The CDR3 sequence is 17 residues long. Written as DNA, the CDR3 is TGTGCCAGTAGTCCCATTTGGGGGGAGAGGTCGGGAGAGACCCAGTACTTC. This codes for CASSPIWGERSGETQYF. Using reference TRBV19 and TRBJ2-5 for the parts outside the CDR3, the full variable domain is DGGITQSPKYLFRKEGQNVTLSCEQNLNHDAMYWYRQDPGQGLRLIYYSQIVNDFQKGDIAEGYSVSREKKESFPLTVTSAQKNPTAFYLCASSPIWGERSGETQYFGPGTRLLVL.

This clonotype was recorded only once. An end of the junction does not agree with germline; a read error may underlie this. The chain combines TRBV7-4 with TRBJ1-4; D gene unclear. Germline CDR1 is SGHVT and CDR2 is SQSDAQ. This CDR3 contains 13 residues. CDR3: CASSLGLNEELFF. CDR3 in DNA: TGTGCCAGCAGCTTGGGCCTTAATGAAGAACTGTTTTTT. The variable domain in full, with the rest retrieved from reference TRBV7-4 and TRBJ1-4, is GAGVSQSPRYKVAKRGRDVALRCDSISGHVTLYWYRQTLGQGSEVLTYSQSDAQRDKSGRPSGRFSAERPERSVSTLKIQRTEQGDSAVYLCASSLGLNEELFFGSGTQLSVL.

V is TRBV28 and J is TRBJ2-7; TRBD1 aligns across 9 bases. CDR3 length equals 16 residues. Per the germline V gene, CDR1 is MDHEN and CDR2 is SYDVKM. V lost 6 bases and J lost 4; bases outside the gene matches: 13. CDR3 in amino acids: CASRPSPGQGPYEQYF. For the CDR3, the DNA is TGTGCCAGCAGACCCAGTCCGGGACAGGGACCATACGAGCAGTACTTC.

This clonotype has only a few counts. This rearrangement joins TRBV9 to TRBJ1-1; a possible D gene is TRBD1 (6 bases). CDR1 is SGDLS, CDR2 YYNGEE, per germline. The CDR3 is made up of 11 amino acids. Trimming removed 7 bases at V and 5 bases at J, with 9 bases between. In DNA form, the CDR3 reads TGTGCCAGCGGAGGGGGAACTGAAGCTTTCTTT. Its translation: CASGGGTEAFF.

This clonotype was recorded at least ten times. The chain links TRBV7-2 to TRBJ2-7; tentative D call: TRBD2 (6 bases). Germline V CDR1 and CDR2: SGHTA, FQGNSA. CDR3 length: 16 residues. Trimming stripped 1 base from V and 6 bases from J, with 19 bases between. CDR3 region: CASSLVGGTAVGEQYF. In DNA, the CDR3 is TGTGCCAGCAGCTTAGTTGGGGGGACCGCGGTGGGCGAGCAGTACTTC.